The T cell receptor (beta chain) under discussion was sequenced for a study of T cells in Graves' hyperthyroidism and ophthalmopathy. Researchers took RNA transcripts and amplified the TCR beta CDR3 regions from them. When the TCR CDR3 underwent first-round RT-PCR, the HTBI primer set was used. MiXCR, applied by TCRdb to the multiplex PCR reads, yields one record per CDR3 protein. The sample lists 370,000 or so distinct CDR3 sequences, 15% to 17% occurring once. Sequenced input: blood. This TCR was sampled from a woman in her late teens or twenties with Graves' hyperthyroidism that later progressed to Graves' ophthalmopathy.

The CDR3 reads CATRQRAWSTDTQYF. CDR3 nucleotide sequence: TGTGCCACTCGACAGAGGGCCTGGAGCACAGATACGCAGTATTTT. The chain employs TRBV19 and TRBJ2-3, with D perhaps being TRBD1 or TRBD2 (5 bases each). CDR1 and CDR2 from the germline V gene are LNHDA and SQIVND (reference sequence). The CDR3 is 15 residues long. V lost 10 bases to trimming and J lost 0 bases, with 17 bases between them.